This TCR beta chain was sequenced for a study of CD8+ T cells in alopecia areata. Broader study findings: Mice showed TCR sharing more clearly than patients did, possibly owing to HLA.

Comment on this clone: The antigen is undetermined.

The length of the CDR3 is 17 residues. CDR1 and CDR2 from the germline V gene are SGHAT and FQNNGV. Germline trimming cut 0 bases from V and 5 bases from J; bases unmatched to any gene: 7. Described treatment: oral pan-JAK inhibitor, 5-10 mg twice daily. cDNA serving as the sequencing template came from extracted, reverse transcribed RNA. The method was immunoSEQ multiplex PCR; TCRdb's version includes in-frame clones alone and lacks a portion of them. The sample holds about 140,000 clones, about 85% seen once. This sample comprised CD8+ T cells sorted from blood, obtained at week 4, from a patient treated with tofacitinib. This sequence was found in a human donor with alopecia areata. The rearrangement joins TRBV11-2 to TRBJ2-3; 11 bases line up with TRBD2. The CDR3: CASSLDSGTSGLDTQYF. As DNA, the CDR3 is TGTGCCAGCAGCTTAGATTCCGGGACTAGCGGCCTAGATACGCAGTATTTT.